This TCR beta chain was recovered during a study of control samples from healthy donors and cancer patients. TCRdb's copy holds only in-frame clones and misses some; the assay was immunoSEQ multiplex PCR. The table records about 75,000 clones, roughly 94% of them present only once. This CDR3 spans 16 amino acids. The V gene's germline CDR1 is SGHRS and CDR2 YFSETQ. The V end was cut by 4 bases, the J end by 0 bases, with 14 bases between. The source is a woman in her thirties or forties in good health. The sequenced material came from blood. The genes are TRBV5-1 and TRBJ2-1; D is ambiguous. The CDR3 coding sequence is TGCGCCAGCAGCCCCCTAAGGTGGAGCTCCTACAATGAGCAGTTCTTC. Translated: CASSPLRWSSYNEQFF.